This T cell receptor (beta chain) is drawn from a study of shared clonotypes between healthy human individuals. V shed 0 bases and J shed 5 bases, with 14 bases lying between them. The CDR3 covers 16 residues. CDR1 and CDR2 from the germline V gene are MNHEY and SVGAGI. The table came from immunoSEQ multiplex PCR; TCRdb's copy has only in-frame clones and leaves some out. The table includes over a million clones, 75% to 80% detected once. The sequence was collected from a man aged 18-30 years in good health. Some clones in this sample may be carry-over from other donors' samples. V usage is TRBV6-5 and J usage is TRBJ2-1; D not certain. Sequences were obtained from memory CD4+ T cells from PBMCs. Subset of the sample: CD45RA-negative fraction. The CDR3 nucleotides read TGTGCCAGCAGTTACTCTAATCCCTTCGCCAACAATGAGCAGTTCTTC. Amino acids: CASSYSNPFANNEQFF.